A single sample gave rise to the 13 T cell receptor beta chains below, sequenced in a study of OX40 agonist ivuxolimab in advanced cancers. Measured with immunoSEQ multiplex PCR; TCRdb has only the in-frame clones, and not every one. Seen here are 65,000 to 80,000 clones, about 89% observed once, and the top ten hold around 0.76%. The sample consisted of CD4+ or CD8+ T cells sorted from blood, taken in a trial of the OX40 agonist ivuxolimab. The source is an adult with an advanced solid tumor such as melanoma, head and neck, liver or kidney cancer.

The chain employs TRBV10-3 and TRBJ1-2, with D possibly matching TRBD1 (6 bases). V lost 3 bases and J 4 bases, leaving 9 bases between the germline ends. The germline V gene has CDR1 ENHRY and CDR2 SYGVKD. There are 13 residues in the CDR3. CDR3 protein: CAISDRQAYGYTF. For the CDR3, the DNA is TGTGCCATCAGTGATCGACAGGCCTATGGCTACACCTTC.

This clone has more than one count but fewer than ten. V is TRBV5-5 and J is TRBJ1-1; D not certain. Germline V gene sequence: CDR1 SGHKS, CDR2 YYEKEE (reference sequence). The CDR3 runs 12 residues. V was shortened by 0 bases and J by 12 bases, with 12 bases between the two germline ends. CDR3 DNA: TGTGCCAGCAGCTTGGGGCGTTTGGGAACTTTCTTT. Its protein product is CASSLGRLGTFF.

The genes are TRBV6-5 and TRBJ2-3; the D is unclear. This CDR3 is built from 13 residues. Germline values: CDR1 MNHEY, CDR2 SVGAGI. V was cut by 5 bases and J by 3 bases, with 9 bases left in between. CDR3 sequence (DNA): TGTGCCAGCAGTGAATCTAGAACAGATACGCAGTATTTT. It yields the protein CASSESRTDTQYF.

This clone was picked up one time. The V call is TRBV19, the J call TRBJ2-3; D is uncertain. Germline CDR1 LNHDA, CDR2 SQIVND (reference sequence). Deletions cut 4 bases from V and 1 base from J, with 6 bases between. CDR3 length equals 13 residues. The CDR3 protein is CASSKGRTDTQYF. The CDR3 DNA reads as TGTGCCAGTAGTAAGGGCCGCACAGATACGCAGTATTTT. Supplemented by reference TRBV19 and TRBJ2-3, the full variable domain reads DGGITQSPKYLFRKEGQNVTLSCEQNLNHDAMYWYRQDPGQGLRLIYYSQIVNDFQKGDIAEGYSVSREKKESFPLTVTSAQKNPTAFYLCASSKGRTDTQYFGPGTRLTVL.

For this clone: Other nucleotide sequences in the sample specify the same CDR3. CDR3 nucleotide sequence: TGTGCCAGCTCTTTACGGGGGCCTACTTACGAGCAGTACTTC. It codes for CASSLRGPTYEQYF. V gene TRBV28 combines with J gene TRBJ2-7; TRBD1 or TRBD2 may be the D gene (6 bases each). Trimming stripped 8 bases from V and 4 bases from J, with 18 bases between. This CDR3 is 14 amino acids long. The V gene's germline CDR1 is MDHEN and CDR2 SYDVKM.

By proportion, this clone is medium-sized. The CDR3 is CASSIGQGAYIQYF. CDR3 bases: TGTGCCAGTAGTATTGGACAGGGGGCTTACATTCAGTACTTC. This chain connects TRBV19 to TRBJ2-4; 11 bases align to TRBD1. After removal of 3 bases from V and 8 bases from J, the junction contained 3 bases not matched to a gene. This CDR3 region has 14 residues. The germline gives CDR1 LNHDA, CDR2 SQIVND (reference sequence).

There are a few counts of this clone. The chain carries TRBV5-4 and TRBJ2-1; TRBD2 aligns across 10 bases. The CDR3 sequence is 15 residues long. Germline V gene data show CDR1 as SGHNT and CDR2 as YYREEE (reference sequence). Losses at the gene ends were 0 bases for V and 7 bases for J; bases not matched to a gene: 4. CDR3 coding DNA: TGTGCCAGCAGCTTGGGAAGCGGGAGGGAAAATGAGCAGTTCTTC. Protein sequence: CASSLGSGRENEQFF.

This clone came up once. J is TRBJ2-7 and V is TRBV2; D is ambiguous. CDR1 and CDR2 (germline): SNHLY, FYNNEI. This CDR3 contains 11 residues. V lost 5 bases to trimming and J lost 3 bases, with 5 bases between them. CDR3 residues: CASSQNYEQYF. The CDR3, as DNA: TGTGCCAGCAGTCAGAACTACGAGCAGTACTTC.

This clone occurred once. The rearrangement joins TRBV11-2 to TRBJ1-1; D gene uncertain. The CDR3 has 12 residues. Trimming removed 4 bases from V and 3 bases from J, with 6 bases in between. CDR1 is SGHAT, CDR2 FQNNGV, per germline. The CDR3 loop reads CASSSGDTEAFF. DNA for the CDR3: TGTGCCAGCAGCTCTGGGGACACTGAAGCTTTCTTT.

This clone appeared a single time. This CDR3 is CASRPSRGVSTDTQYF. The CDR3 DNA follows: TGTGCCAGCAGGCCTTCTAGGGGGGTAAGCACAGATACGCAGTATTTT. The chain couples TRBV11-2 to TRBJ2-3; D might be TRBD1 or TRBD2, each matching 6 bases. This CDR3 region has 16 residues. Trimming shortened V by 6 bases and J by 0 bases, and 16 bases separated the two germline ends. Germline values: CDR1 SGHAT, CDR2 FQNNGV.

The genes are TRBV7-3 and TRBJ2-1; TRBD2 matches 10 bases. The trim removed 5 bases at V and 9 bases at J, leaving 10 bases unmatched. The CDR3 runs to 15 residues. Germline CDR1 reads SGHTA; CDR2 reads FQGTGA. The CDR3: CASSRAGGPSGEQFF. In DNA, the CDR3 is TGTGCCAGCAGCCGAGCGGGGGGGCCGTCCGGTGAGCAGTTCTTC.

This chain links TRBV6-1 with TRBJ2-3; 8 bases are shared with TRBD1. The CDR3 contains 16 residues. Germline V gives CDR1 MNHNS, CDR2 SASEGT. J was trimmed by 2 bases and V by 2 bases; bases with no gene match: 6. The CDR3 DNA reads TGTGCCAGCAGTGAACGCAGGGACAGGTTCACAGATACGCAGTATTTT. Encoded protein: CASSERRDRFTDTQYF.

The rearrangement links TRBV7-3 to TRBJ2-1; weak D call: TRBD2 (6 bases). CDR1 is SGHTA and CDR2 is FQGTGA in the germline V gene. The CDR3 is made up of 18 amino acids. Deletions cut 2 bases from V and 5 bases from J, with 22 bases between. CDR3 DNA sequence: TGTGCCAGCAGCTTATTCCAAACGCCGGGACTCCAGCACAATGAGCAGTTCTTC. Encoded protein: CASSLFQTPGLQHNEQFF.